The rows below give T cell receptor beta chains drawn from one sample of a study of early T cells in non-severe SARS-CoV-2 infection. TCRdb used MiXCR to reprocess the 5' RACE reads, holding one entry per CDR3 protein. In the table there are some 60,000 distinct CDR3 sequences, 8.5% to 10% of which are singletons. Material: whole blood. The receptors were gathered from an adult who was a healthcare worker with PCR-confirmed SARS-CoV-2 infection or an uninfected control (not recorded which). Both conserved end residues are part of each CDR3. Fields, in order: CDR3 DNA, CDR3 protein, D gene, clone size, J gene, V gene. The D gene is left open where the match is weak. Only some rows state a clone size, as once, few, many or a class for expanded clones.

TGTGCCAGCAGCCAAGACTGGGTACGGGATACGCAGTATTTT CASSQDWVRDTQYF - many TRBJ2-3 TRBV14
TGTGCCAGCAGCTTAGGGGCCAACTATGGCTACACCTTC CASSLGANYGYTF - - TRBJ1-2 TRBV7-3
TGTGCCAGCAGCCTAAGAGGGAGGACCTTATTCAATGAGCAGTTCTTC CASSLRGRTLFNEQFF - many TRBJ2-1 TRBV28
TGTGCCAGCAGCCGGGACCTTTATAATTCACCCCTCCACTTT CASSRDLYNSPLHF - - TRBJ1-6 TRBV7-9
TGTGCCAGCGGGCGCGGGGGGACTAGCGGGTACAATGAGCAGTTCTTC CASGRGGTSGYNEQFF TRBD2 few TRBJ2-1 TRBV6-5
TGTGCCAGCAGCCAAAACCAAGAGACCCAGTACTTC CASSQNQETQYF - many TRBJ2-5 TRBV14
TGTGCCAGCTCACCGTCGGACGAGCAGTACTTC CASSPSDEQYF - many TRBJ2-7 TRBV18
TGTGCCTGGAGGGACTTCGGGACTGAAGCTTTCTTT CAWRDFGTEAFF - - TRBJ1-1 TRBV30
TGCAGTGCGAGACGGGGACGGAGTTACAATGAGCAGTTCTTC CSARRGRSYNEQFF - few TRBJ2-1 TRBV20-1
TGTGCCAGCAAAACAGGGAGCTTTGGCTACACCTTC CASKTGSFGYTF - many TRBJ1-2 TRBV6-5
TGTGCCAGCAGCGGGGACAGAAGCACAGATACGCAGTATTTT CASSGDRSTDTQYF TRBD1 many TRBJ2-3 TRBV9
TGTGCCAGCAGCTTAAGGTCCCTAAGCACCGGGGAGCTGTTTTTT CASSLRSLSTGELFF - many TRBJ2-2 TRBV7-3
TGTGCCAGTAGTAGCCATAGCGGGAGGGTCACCGGGGAGCTGTTTTTT CASSSHSGRVTGELFF TRBD2 many TRBJ2-2 TRBV19
TGTGCCAGCAGCTCCTATGGAGGTGAGCAGTTCTTC CASSSYGGEQFF - - TRBJ2-1 TRBV7-2
TGTGCCAGCAGTCCGGCTAGCGGGAGGTGGAATGAGCAGTTCTTC CASSPASGRWNEQFF TRBD2 - TRBJ2-1 TRBV5-5
TGCGCCAGCAGCTTGGTTCTGGGGACTAATGAAAAACTGTTTTTT CASSLVLGTNEKLFF - many TRBJ1-4 TRBV5-1
TGTGCCAGCCGAGGCGGCCACAGGGTGGATCAGCCCCAGCATTTT CASRGGHRVDQPQHF - many TRBJ1-5 TRBV2
TGTGCCAGCAGTGGCTTCCGCGGGAGAGCAGCCCGGCCCTCCTACGAGCAGTACTTC CASSGFRGRAARPSYEQYF TRBD2 - TRBJ2-7 TRBV12-3/TRBV12-4
TGTGCCAGCAGCGCCGATTTGGACCCCACCTACGAGCAGTACTTC CASSADLDPTYEQYF - many TRBJ2-7 TRBV9
TGTGCCAGCGGGGGGCCCAATCAGCCCCAGCATTTT CASGGPNQPQHF - many TRBJ1-5 TRBV6-2/TRBV6-3
TGTGCCAGCAGCATCGAGCGGCGACAGGGGTATGGCTACACCTTC CASSIERRQGYGYTF TRBD1 few TRBJ1-2 TRBV5-5
TGTGCCAGCAGCTTGGCCAGTAGAGGGTCCTCCTACGAGCAGTACTTC CASSLASRGSSYEQYF - - TRBJ2-7 TRBV5-4
TGCGCCAGCAGCCACCTCGGATCCACCGGGGAGCTGTTTTTT CASSHLGSTGELFF - many TRBJ2-2 TRBV4-3